Described below is a single T cell receptor beta chain sequence and its context. Its antigen is not known. This CDR3 comprises 16 residues. Between the trimmed V and J ends, which lost 5 bases and 4 bases, there was a span of 21 bases. The V gene's germline CDR1 is SEHNR and CDR2 FQNEAQ (reference sequence). Libraries were prepared by immunoSEQ multiplex PCR; TCRdb keeps only in-frame clonotypes and omits some of them. The sample contains about 580,000 clones, about 98% of which appear only once. CD45RO negativity and positive selection for CCR7 defined naive CD8 cells, a population that excluded terminally differentiated effector memory CD45RA+ cells. This sample was taken from a study of shared clonotypes between healthy human individuals. The wider study: Each donor had three CD4 naive, three CD4 memory, two CD8 naive and one CD8 memory plate.

Study outcomes and limitations: Lower generation probabilities were found for non-shared clonotypes than for those shared by all four donors.

The sample was naive CD8+ T cells sorted from blood. The rearrangement links TRBV7-9 to TRBJ2-7; the D call may be TRBD1 or TRBD2 (5 bases each). The receptor's source is a man aged 25 to 40 in good health. The DNA for the CDR3 is TGTGCCAGCAGCCGCCCACGAGGGGACCGGGCTTACGAGCAGTACTTC. It is translated as CASSRPRGDRAYEQYF.